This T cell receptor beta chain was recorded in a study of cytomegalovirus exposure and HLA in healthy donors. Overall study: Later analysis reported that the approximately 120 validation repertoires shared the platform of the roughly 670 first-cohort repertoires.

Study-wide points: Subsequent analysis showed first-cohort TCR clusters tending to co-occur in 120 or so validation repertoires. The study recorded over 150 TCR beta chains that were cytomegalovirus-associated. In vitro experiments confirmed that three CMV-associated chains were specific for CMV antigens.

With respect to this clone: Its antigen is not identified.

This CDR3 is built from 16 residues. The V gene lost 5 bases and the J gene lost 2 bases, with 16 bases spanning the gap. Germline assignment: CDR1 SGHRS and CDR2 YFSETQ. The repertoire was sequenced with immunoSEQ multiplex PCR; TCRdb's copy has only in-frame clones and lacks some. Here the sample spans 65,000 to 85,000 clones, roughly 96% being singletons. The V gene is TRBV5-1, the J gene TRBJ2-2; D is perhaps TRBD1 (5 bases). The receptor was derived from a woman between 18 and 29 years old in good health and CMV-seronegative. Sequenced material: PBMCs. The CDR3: CASSPGHILNTGELFF. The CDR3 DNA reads TGCGCCAGCAGTCCTGGACACATACTCAACACCGGGGAGCTGTTTTTT.